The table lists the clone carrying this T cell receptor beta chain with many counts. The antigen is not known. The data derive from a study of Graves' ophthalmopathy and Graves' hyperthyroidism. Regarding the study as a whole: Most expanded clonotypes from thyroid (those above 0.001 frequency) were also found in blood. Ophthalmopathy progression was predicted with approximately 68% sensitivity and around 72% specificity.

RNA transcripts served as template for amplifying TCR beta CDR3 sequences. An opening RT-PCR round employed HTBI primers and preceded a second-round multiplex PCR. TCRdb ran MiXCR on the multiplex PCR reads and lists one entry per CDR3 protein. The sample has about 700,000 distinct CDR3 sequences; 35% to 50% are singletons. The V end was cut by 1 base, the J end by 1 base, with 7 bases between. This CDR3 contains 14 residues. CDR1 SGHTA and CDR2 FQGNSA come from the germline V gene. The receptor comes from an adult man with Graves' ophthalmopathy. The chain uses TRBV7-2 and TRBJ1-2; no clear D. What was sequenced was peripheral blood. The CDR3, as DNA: TGTGCCAGCAGCTTAGAGAGGGTTAACTATGGCTACACCTTC. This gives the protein CASSLERVNYGYTF.